Each of the 8 T cell receptor beta chains below was sequenced from the same sample in a study of CD8 T cells in ankylosing spondylitis. TCRdb re-called the 5' RACE reads through MiXCR, storing one row per CDR3 protein. This table holds approximately 110,000 distinct CDR3 sequences, less than 25% found once. The specimen sequenced was synovial fluid, either unsorted or a sorted T cell fraction (not recorded which). The receptors here all came from a male donor with ankylosing spondylitis.

The gene calls are TRBV11-2 and TRBJ2-1; TRBD2 agrees at 15 bases. Per the germline V gene, CDR1 is SGHAT and CDR2 is FQNNGV. CDR3 length equals 19 residues. Trimming at V came to 6 bases and at J to 0 bases, leaving 9 bases not matched to a gene. CDR3 region: CASRSGLAGGPGSYNEQFF. As DNA, the CDR3 is TGTGCCAGCAGATCCGGACTAGCGGGAGGGCCGGGCTCCTACAATGAGCAGTTCTTC.

The chain links TRBV24-1 to TRBJ1-5; TRBD1 agrees at 8 bases. The CDR3 runs 13 residues. CDR1 is KGHDR, CDR2 SFDVKD, per germline. Trimming took 9 bases from V and 5 from J; bases not matched to a gene: 5. CDR3 nucleotide sequence: TGTGCCACCGGACAGGGAGCACATCAGCCCCAGCATTTT. Translating gives CATGQGAHQPQHF.

This clonotype was detected only a few times. The chain employs TRBV10-3 and TRBJ2-1, with TRBD1 identical over 10 bases. Germline CDR1 reads ENHRY; CDR2 reads SYGVKD. V lost 0 bases and J lost 5; bases outside the gene matches: 1. The CDR3 consists of 15 residues. The CDR3 is CAISESGTGDNEQFF. The DNA of the CDR3 is TGTGCCATCAGTGAGTCCGGGACAGGGGACAATGAGCAGTTCTTC.

This chain uses TRBV12-3 or TRBV12-4 with TRBJ2-1, with D tentatively TRBD1 (6 bases). The V end lost 3 bases, the J end lost 5 bases, and 8 bases lay between the germline ends. The CDR3 runs 13 residues. CDR3 coding DNA: TGTGCCAGCAGTTTTTACAGGGACAATGAGCAGTTCTTC. Its translation is CASSFYRDNEQFF.

V gene TRBV9 combines with J gene TRBJ2-3; D not resolved. The CDR3 covers 15 residues. Germline assignment: CDR1 SGDLS and CDR2 YYNGEE. The V end lost 0 bases, the J end lost 1 base, and 9 bases lay between the germline ends. CDR3 DNA sequence: TGTGCCAGCAGCGTAGGAAGTCTTCGCACAGATACGCAGTATTTT. It specifies CASSVGSLRTDTQYF.

This rearrangement joins TRBV6-1 to TRBJ2-4; 7 bases agree with TRBD1. The CDR3 length is 19 residues. Trimming took 4 bases from V and 2 from J; bases not matched to a gene: 17. Germline CDR1 MNHNS, CDR2 SASEGT. In nucleotides, the CDR3 is TGTGCCAGCAGTGTAGACAGGGCCGAAGAAATCTGGTCCAAAAACATTCAGTACTTC. Residues: CASSVDRAEEIWSKNIQYF.

In this sample, this clonotype turned up a few times. CDR3 bases: TGTGCCAGCAGAACCCGCGGGGCGGGAGGGCCCTACAATGAGCAGTTCTTC. Amino acids: CASRTRGAGGPYNEQFF. The chain recombines TRBV5-6 with TRBJ2-1, with 9 bases fitting TRBD2. Unmatched junction bases numbered 11, after V lost 5 bases and J lost 2 bases. This CDR3 spans 17 amino acids. Germline V lookup: CDR1 SGHDT, CDR2 YYEEEE.

There are many counts of this clonotype. The chain carries TRBV5-1 and TRBJ2-2, with 8 bases aligning to TRBD1. V gave up 2 bases and J gave up 1 base; unmatched junction bases: 7. The germline gives CDR1 SGHRS, CDR2 YFSETQ. The CDR3 spans 17 residues. The CDR3 loop reads CASSFRGGQGNTGELFF. The DNA for the CDR3 is TGCGCCAGCAGCTTTCGGGGTGGACAGGGGAACACCGGGGAGCTGTTTTTT.